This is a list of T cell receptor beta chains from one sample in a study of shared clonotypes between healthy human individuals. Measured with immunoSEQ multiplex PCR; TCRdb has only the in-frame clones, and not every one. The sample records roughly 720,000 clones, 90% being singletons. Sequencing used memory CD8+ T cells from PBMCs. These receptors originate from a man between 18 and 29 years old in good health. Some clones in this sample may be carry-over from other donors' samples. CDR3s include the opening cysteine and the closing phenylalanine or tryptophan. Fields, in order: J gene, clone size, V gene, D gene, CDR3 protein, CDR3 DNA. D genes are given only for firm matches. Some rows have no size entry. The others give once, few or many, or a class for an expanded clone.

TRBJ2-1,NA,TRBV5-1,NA,CASSLGAGNEQFF,TGCGCCAGCAGCTTGGGGGCGGGGAATGAGCAGTTCTTC
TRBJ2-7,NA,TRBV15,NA,CATSRVRGPYEQYF,TGTGCCACCAGCAGAGTTCGCGGCCCCTACGAGCAGTACTTC
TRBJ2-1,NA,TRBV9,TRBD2,CASSERTSGSYNEQFF,TGTGCCAGCAGCGAAAGGACTAGCGGTTCCTACAATGAGCAGTTCTTC
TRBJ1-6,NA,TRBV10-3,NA,CAISEPGTNSPLHF,TGTGCCATCAGTGAGCCTGGGACAAACTCACCCCTCCACTTT
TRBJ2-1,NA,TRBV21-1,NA,CASSGPGLAGVRTYNEQFF,TGTGCCAGCAGCGGGCCGGGACTAGCGGGAGTTCGCACCTACAATGAGCAGTTCTTC
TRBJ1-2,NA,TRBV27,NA,CASSPSLWVGYTF,TGTGCCAGCAGCCCGAGCTTGTGGGTTGGCTACACCTTC
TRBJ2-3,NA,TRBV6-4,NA,CASSSDWLGNTDTQYF,TGTGCCAGCAGCTCCGACTGGTTGGGGAACACAGATACGCAGTATTTT
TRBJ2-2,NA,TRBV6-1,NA,CASSEGTLSAHRLFF,TGTGCCAGCAGTGAAGGGACTCTGAGTGCTCATAGGCTGTTTTTT
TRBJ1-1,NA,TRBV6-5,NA,CASSSTPTPREAFF,TGTGCCAGCAGCTCCACACCGACACCGAGGGAAGCTTTCTTT
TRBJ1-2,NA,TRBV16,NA,CASSQAFYGYTF,TGTGCCAGCAGCCAAGCGTTCTATGGCTACACCTTC
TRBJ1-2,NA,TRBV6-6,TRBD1,CASSYSTEGAGGYTF,TGTGCCAGCAGTTACTCGACGGAGGGGGCGGGTGGCTACACCTTC
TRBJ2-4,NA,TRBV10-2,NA,CASSLQKAKNIQYF,TGCGCCAGCAGCTTACAGAAAGCCAAAAACATTCAGTACTTC
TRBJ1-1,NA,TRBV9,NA,CASSSGTRGTEAFF,TGTGCCAGCAGCTCCGGCACCCGGGGCACTGAAGCTTTCTTT
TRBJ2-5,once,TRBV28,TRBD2,CASSPTAASGREAPETQYF,TGTGCCAGCAGCCCAACTGCGGCTAGCGGGAGGGAAGCTCCGGAGACCCAGTACTTC
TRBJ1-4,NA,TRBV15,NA,CATNPGGEKLFF,TGTGCCACCAACCCGGGGGGTGAAAAACTGTTTTTT
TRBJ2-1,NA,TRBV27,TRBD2,CASSFGTSGRRGYNEQFF,TGTGCCAGCAGTTTTGGGACTAGCGGGAGAAGAGGGTACAATGAGCAGTTCTTC
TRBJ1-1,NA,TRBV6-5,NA,CASSYSRVLSTEAFF,TGTGCCAGCAGTTACTCAAGGGTTTTGAGCACTGAAGCTTTCTTT
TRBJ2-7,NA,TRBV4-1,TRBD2,CASSPRLAGVAEQYF,TGCGCCAGCAGCCCACGACTAGCGGGAGTAGCCGAGCAGTACTTC
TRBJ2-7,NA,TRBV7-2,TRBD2,CASSLTPAGDYEQYF,TGTGCCAGCAGCTTAACCCCCGCGGGGGACTACGAGCAGTACTTC
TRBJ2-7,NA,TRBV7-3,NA,CASSFGAANEQYF,TGTGCCAGCAGCTTCGGGGCAGCCAACGAGCAGTACTTC
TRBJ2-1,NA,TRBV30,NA,CAWVRTLHRGGEQFF,TGTGCCTGGGTACGCACCCTTCACAGGGGAGGTGAGCAGTTCTTC
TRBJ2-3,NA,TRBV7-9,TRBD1,CASSLERQGTQYF,TGTGCCAGCAGCTTGGAACGACAGGGGACGCAGTATTTT
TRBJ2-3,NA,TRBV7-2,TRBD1,CASSLPDREVADTQYF,TGTGCCAGCAGCTTACCGGACAGGGAGGTTGCAGATACGCAGTATTTT
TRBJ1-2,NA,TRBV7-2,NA,CASSPGQKGMSGYTF,TGTGCCAGCAGCCCCGGTCAAAAGGGGATGAGTGGCTACACCTTC
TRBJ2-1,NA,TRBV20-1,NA,CSARYEQFF,TGCAGTGCTAGGTATGAGCAGTTCTTC
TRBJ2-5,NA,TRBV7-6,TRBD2,CASSPRLASETQYF,TGTGCCAGCAGCCCTCGACTAGCGTCAGAGACCCAGTACTTC
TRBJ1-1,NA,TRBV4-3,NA,CASSQLQGLDTEAFF,TGCGCCAGCAGCCAGCTACAGGGATTGGACACTGAAGCTTTCTTT
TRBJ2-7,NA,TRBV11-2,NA,CASSLEGGEMYEQYF,TGTGCCAGCAGCTTAGAAGGGGGGGAGATGTACGAGCAGTACTTC
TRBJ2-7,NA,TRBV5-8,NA,CASSGDRFDQSYEQYF,TGTGCCAGCAGCGGCGACAGGTTTGATCAATCCTACGAGCAGTACTTC
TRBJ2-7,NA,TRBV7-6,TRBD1,CASSFGQGSEQYF,TGTGCCAGCAGCTTCGGACAGGGGAGCGAGCAGTACTTC
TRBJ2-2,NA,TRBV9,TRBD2,CASSVGGGRARTGELFF,TGTGCCAGCAGCGTAGGGGGCGGGAGGGCCCGTACCGGGGAGCTGTTTTTT
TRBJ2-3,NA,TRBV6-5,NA,CASSLQGADTQYF,TGTGCCAGCAGCCTCCAGGGCGCAGATACGCAGTATTTT
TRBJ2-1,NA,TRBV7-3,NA,CASSLVTSGHNEQFF,TGTGCCAGCAGCTTAGTGACTAGTGGCCACAATGAGCAGTTCTTC
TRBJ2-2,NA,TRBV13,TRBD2,CASSLGLATIWGELFF,TGTGCCAGCAGCTTGGGACTAGCGACGATTTGGGGGGAGCTGTTTTTT
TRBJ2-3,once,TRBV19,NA,CASIPPGPTDTQYF,TGTGCCAGTATCCCCCCAGGGCCAACAGATACGCAGTATTTT
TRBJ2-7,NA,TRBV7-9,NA,CASSSLASEQYF,TGTGCCAGCAGCTCTCTAGCGTCCGAGCAGTACTTC
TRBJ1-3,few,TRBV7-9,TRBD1,CASSTTRQGRGNTIYF,TGTGCCAGCAGCACCACCAGACAGGGCCGCGGAAACACCATATATTTT
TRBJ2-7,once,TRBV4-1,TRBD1,CASSQDLGQGYHEQYF,TGCGCCAGCAGCCAAGATCTAGGACAGGGCTACCACGAGCAGTACTTC